This TCR beta chain was recovered during a study of T cells in Graves' hyperthyroidism and ophthalmopathy. The study enrolled patients aged 18 to 65 with newly diagnosed hyperthyroidism of under 2 months' duration. There were TCR beta CDR3 regions amplified from RNA transcripts. A first-round RT-PCR of the TCR CDR3 used the HTBI primer set. In TCRdb, the multiplex PCR reads were re-called with MiXCR into one record per CDR3 protein. The sample lists 600,000 or so distinct CDR3 sequences, around 15% occurring once. This TCR came from a woman between 25 and 40 years old with Graves' hyperthyroidism. The sequencing sample was made of blood.

This CDR3 is CSARDLSGSSYEQYF. Here the CDR3 DNA reads TGCAGTGCTAGAGATCTCAGCGGGAGCTCCTACGAGCAGTACTTC. The rearrangement joins TRBV20-1 to TRBJ2-7; 8 bases align to TRBD2. The germline V gene encodes CDR1 DFQATT and CDR2 SNEGSKA (reference sequence). The CDR3 sequence is 15 residues long. The ends lost 0 bases at V and 0 bases at J; junction bases unmatched: 4.